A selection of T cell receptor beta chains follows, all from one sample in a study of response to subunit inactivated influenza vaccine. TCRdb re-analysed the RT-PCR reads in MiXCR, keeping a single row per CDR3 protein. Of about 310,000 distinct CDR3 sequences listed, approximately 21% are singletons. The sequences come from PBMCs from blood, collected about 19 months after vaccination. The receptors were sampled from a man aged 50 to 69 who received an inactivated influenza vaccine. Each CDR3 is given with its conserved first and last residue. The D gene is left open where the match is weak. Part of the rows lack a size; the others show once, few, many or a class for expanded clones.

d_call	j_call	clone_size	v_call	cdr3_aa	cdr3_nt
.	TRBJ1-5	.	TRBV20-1	CSARDPLSGNSDQPQHF	TGCAGTGCTAGAGACCCCCTTTCGGGGAATAGCGATCAGCCCCAGCATTTT
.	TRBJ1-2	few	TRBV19	CASSITPGRSGYTF	TGTGCCAGTAGTATAACCCCCGGCAGGTCCGGCTACACCTTC
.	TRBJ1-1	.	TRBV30	CAWSRPGTSAFF	TGTGCCTGGAGCCGACCCGGGACCTCAGCTTTCTTT
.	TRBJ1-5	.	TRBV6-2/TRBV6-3	CASSNRDSNQPQHF	TGTGCCAGCAGTAACCGGGACAGCAATCAGCCCCAGCATTTT
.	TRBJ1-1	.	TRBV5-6	CASSLGWHLTEAFF	TGTGCCAGCAGCTTGGGGTGGCACCTCACTGAAGCTTTCTTT
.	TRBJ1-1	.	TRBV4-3	CASSQDLYGQLGTEAFF	TGCGCCAGCAGCCAAGATCTTTATGGACAACTCGGCACTGAAGCTTTCTTT
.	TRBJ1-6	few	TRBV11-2	CASSPRGYNSPLHF	TGTGCCAGCAGCCCCCGGGGGTATAATTCACCCCTCCACTTT
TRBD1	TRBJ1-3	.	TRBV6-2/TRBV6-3	CASSYPGQRKGNTIYF	TGTGCCAGCAGTTACCCGGGACAGAGAAAAGGAAACACCATATATTTT
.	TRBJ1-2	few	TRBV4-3	CASSQTTDSQHYGYTF	TGCGCCAGCAGCCAAACAACCGATTCCCAGCACTATGGCTACACCTTC
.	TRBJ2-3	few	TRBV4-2	CASSQDTDTQYF	TGTGCCAGCAGCCAAGATACAGATACGCAGTATTTT
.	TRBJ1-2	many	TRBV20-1	CSAREGNGYTF	TGCAGTGCTAGGGAGGGGAATGGCTACACCTTC
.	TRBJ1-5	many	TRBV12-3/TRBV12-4	CASSLVGEPNQPQHF	TGTGCCAGCAGTTTAGTTGGGGAGCCTAATCAGCCCCAGCATTTT
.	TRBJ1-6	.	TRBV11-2	CASSFPGTAASPLHF	TGTGCCAGCAGCTTCCCCGGGACCGCTGCTTCACCCCTCCACTTT
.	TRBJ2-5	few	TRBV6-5	CASSYSATDQETQYF	TGTGCCAGCAGTTACTCCGCAACAGATCAAGAGACCCAGTACTTC
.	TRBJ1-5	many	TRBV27	CASSHQGSNQPQHF	TGTGCCAGCAGTCATCAAGGGAGCAATCAGCCCCAGCATTTT
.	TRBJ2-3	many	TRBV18	CASSWAATDTQYF	TGTGCCAGCTCATGGGCCGCCACAGATACGCAGTATTTT
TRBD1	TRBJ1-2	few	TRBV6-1	CASYPAGTGYGYTF	TGTGCCAGCTACCCGGCCGGGACAGGGTATGGCTACACCTTC
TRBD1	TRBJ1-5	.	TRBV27	CASSPLPGQINQPQHF	TGTGCCAGCAGTCCCCTCCCGGGACAGATCAATCAGCCCCAGCATTTT
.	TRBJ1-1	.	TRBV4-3	CASSQVLRGVGMNTEAFF	TGCGCCAGCAGCCAAGTCCTTAGGGGGGTTGGGATGAACACTGAAGCTTTCTTT
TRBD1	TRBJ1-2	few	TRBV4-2	CASSLTGTENYGYTF	TGTGCCAGCAGCCTCACCGGGACAGAGAACTATGGCTACACCTTC
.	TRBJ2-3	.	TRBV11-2	CASSRLVGGSDTQYF	TGTGCCAGCAGCCGTCTGGTGGGGGGAAGCGATACGCAGTATTTT
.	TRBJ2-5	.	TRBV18	CASSPTAQETQYF	TGTGCCAGCTCACCGACAGCCCAAGAGACCCAGTACTTC
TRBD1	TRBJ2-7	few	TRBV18	CASSPPGLGQGPYEQYF	TGTGCCAGCTCACCACCCGGATTAGGACAGGGGCCCTACGAGCAGTACTTC